This is a list of T cell receptor beta chains from one sample in a study of blood T cells in healthy people across ages. MiXCR, run by TCRdb on the 5' RACE reads, gives a single entry per CDR3 protein. Here the sample spans over 1.5 million distinct CDR3 sequences, around 48% being singletons. Sequencing was carried out using blood. The receptors here all came from a woman aged 40 to 55 in good health. The CDR3 runs from the conserved cysteine through the conserved F or W. Fields, in order: V gene, clone size, D gene, J gene, CDR3 DNA, CDR3 protein. A D gene is named only where the DNA matches it firmly. Clone size is not always given. Where it is, it says once, few, many or a class for expanded clones.

V gene: TRBV6-2/TRBV6-3
clone size: few
D gene: TRBD2
J gene: TRBJ2-2
CDR3 DNA: TGTGCCAGCAGTACCCTCGAGGGACTAGCGGGGGGGTTGACCGGGGAGCTGTTTTTT
CDR3 protein: CASSTLEGLAGGLTGELFF

V gene: TRBV4-3
clone size: few
D gene: .
J gene: TRBJ2-1
CDR3 DNA: TGCGCCAGCAGCCAAGTCGAGGGGGATGTTGAGCAGTTCTTC
CDR3 protein: CASSQVEGDVEQFF

V gene: TRBV28
clone size: .
D gene: .
J gene: TRBJ1-2
CDR3 DNA: TGTGCCAGCAGTTCTAGAGACCAGGGGCAAACCTATGGCTACACCTTC
CDR3 protein: CASSSRDQGQTYGYTF

V gene: TRBV18
clone size: .
D gene: .
J gene: TRBJ1-3
CDR3 DNA: TGTGCCAGCTCACCGTCGGATTCAAGCACCATATATTTT
CDR3 protein: CASSPSDSSTIYF

V gene: TRBV4-3
clone size: .
D gene: .
J gene: TRBJ2-1
CDR3 DNA: TGCGCCAGCAGCCAAGATCGACAGGTAACCTACAATGAGCAGTTCTTC
CDR3 protein: CASSQDRQVTYNEQFF

V gene: TRBV6-2/TRBV6-3
clone size: few
D gene: TRBD2
J gene: TRBJ2-1
CDR3 DNA: TGTGCCAGCAGCCTGAGGCGGGGGGGCCCCTACAATGAGCAGTTCTTC
CDR3 protein: CASSLRRGGPYNEQFF

V gene: TRBV5-1
clone size: once
D gene: TRBD1
J gene: TRBJ1-1
CDR3 DNA: TGCGCCAGCAGCCCGGGACAGGGGGTCCTCGGGGCGAACACTGAAGCTTTCTTT
CDR3 protein: CASSPGQGVLGANTEAFF

V gene: TRBV20-1
clone size: .
D gene: .
J gene: TRBJ2-1
CDR3 DNA: TGCAGTGCTAGAGATAGGGGGGGGGATTACAATGAGCAGTTCTTC
CDR3 protein: CSARDRGGDYNEQFF

V gene: TRBV6-5
clone size: .
D gene: TRBD2
J gene: TRBJ2-1
CDR3 DNA: TGTGCCAGCAGAATAAGCGGGGGCTATCATCTTGAGCAGTTCTTC
CDR3 protein: CASRISGGYHLEQFF

V gene: TRBV27
clone size: .
D gene: TRBD1
J gene: TRBJ2-3
CDR3 DNA: TGTGCCAGCAGCTCATCGGACAGGGGGCTGAGAGATACGCAGTATTTT
CDR3 protein: CASSSSDRGLRDTQYF

V gene: TRBV7-9
clone size: few
D gene: .
J gene: TRBJ2-5
CDR3 DNA: TGTGCCAGCAGCTGGTGGGGCGAGGAGGCACAAGAGACCCAGTACTTC
CDR3 protein: CASSWWGEEAQETQYF

V gene: TRBV7-3
clone size: .
D gene: .
J gene: TRBJ2-1
CDR3 DNA: TGTGCCAGCAGCTTAACGAGGCGGGAAAATGAGCAGTTCTTC
CDR3 protein: CASSLTRRENEQFF

V gene: TRBV12-3/TRBV12-4
clone size: .
D gene: .
J gene: TRBJ1-3
CDR3 DNA: TGTGCCAGCAGCCAAGATCTTGGAAACACCATATATTTT
CDR3 protein: CASSQDLGNTIYF

V gene: TRBV20-1
clone size: .
D gene: .
J gene: TRBJ2-1
CDR3 DNA: TGCAGTGCTACCAGCCTCTCTCCGTTCTACAATGAGCAGTTCTTC
CDR3 protein: CSATSLSPFYNEQFF

V gene: TRBV4-2
clone size: .
D gene: .
J gene: TRBJ2-6
CDR3 DNA: TGTGCCAGCAGCCAAGCAGTTTCAGCCAGCTCTGGGGCCACCGTCCTGACTTTC
CDR3 protein: CASSQAVSASSGATVLTF

V gene: TRBV20-1
clone size: few
D gene: TRBD2
J gene: TRBJ2-3
CDR3 DNA: TGCAGTGCTAGGACTAGCCTTCCGGTTCAAGTGGATACGCAGTATTTT
CDR3 protein: CSARTSLPVQVDTQYF